Listed here is a single T cell receptor (beta chain). Authors' methods: Counts of nucleated cells, estimated from reference gene primer amplification, were obtained. Assay used: immunoSEQ multiplex PCR; TCRdb lists only in-frame clones, some missing. That table is the source of V, J and clone size, and D and trimming were worked out from the DNA. Of about 55,000 clones in the sample, approximately 90% were seen once. These data originate in a study of blood T cell repertoires in COVID-19. Study background: There were acute and convalescent COVID-19 samples, and they came from the United States, Italy and Spain.

This CDR3 has 19 residues. The chain links TRBV12-2 to TRBJ2-7; TRBD2, the D gene given by the table, was not confirmed from the DNA. TRBV12-2 is labeled a pseudogene. The specimen sequenced was peripheral blood. The source is a human donor with active COVID-19. The donor label of this sample is uncertain. CDR3 in DNA: TGTGCAAGTCCACATTCGGGACTAGCGGGAGGAGGGTGCTCCTACGAGCAGTACTTC. It translates to CASPHSGLAGGGCSYEQYF.